This T cell receptor beta chain was identified in a study of blood T cell repertoires in COVID-19. Method: immunoSEQ multiplex PCR; TCRdb's copy keeps in-frame clones and lacks some. The sample includes approximately 76,000 clones, roughly 77% seen only once; the top ten take 35%. From germline, CDR1 is LNHNV and CDR2 YYDKDF (reference sequence). J lost 0 bases, V lost 5 bases, and 6 bases had no gene match. The CDR3 covers 15 residues. The chain links TRBV15 to TRBJ2-5; TRBD1 aligns across 7 bases. The sample was peripheral blood. This clonotype was obtained from a woman in her 70s with acute or convalescent COVID-19. The CDR3 bases are TGTGCCACCAGCTCCCAGACAGGGAACCAAGAGACCCAGTACTTC. It codes for CATSSQTGNQETQYF.